This is a list of T cell receptor beta chains from one sample in a study of cytomegalovirus exposure and HLA in healthy donors. Assay used: immunoSEQ multiplex PCR; TCRdb lists only in-frame clones, some missing. Among about 160,000 clones listed, around 79% were seen once. Input material: PBMCs. These receptors all come from a woman between 40 and 50 years old in good health and CMV-seronegative. CDR3s include the opening cysteine and the closing phenylalanine or tryptophan. The order of the fields is CDR3 DNA, CDR3 protein, J gene, D gene, clone size, V gene. A D gene is named only where the DNA matches it firmly. Size values are once, few and many counts, or a class for expanded clones, and some rows have none.

CDR3 DNA: TGTGCCAGCAGTTTCACCGGGACAGGGCCCTACGAGCAGTACTTC
CDR3 protein: CASSFTGTGPYEQYF
J gene: TRBJ2-7
D gene: TRBD1
clone size: few
V gene: TRBV27

CDR3 DNA: TGCGCCAGCAGCCCGCCCCTTCGGGACAGGGTATGTTATAGCAATCAGCCCCAGCATTTT
CDR3 protein: CASSPPLRDRVCYSNQPQHF
J gene: TRBJ1-5
D gene: TRBD1
clone size: few
V gene: TRBV10-1

CDR3 DNA: TGTGCCAGCAGTTTATCTCGGGACAATCTAACACCCCTCCACTTT
CDR3 protein: CASSLSRDNLTPLHF
J gene: TRBJ1-6
D gene: .
clone size: once
V gene: TRBV27

CDR3 DNA: TGTGCCAGCAGTGAATTAGCGGGAACCGGGGAGCTGTTTTTT
CDR3 protein: CASSELAGTGELFF
J gene: TRBJ2-2
D gene: TRBD2
clone size: .
V gene: TRBV6-1

CDR3 DNA: TGTGCCAGCAGCCAAGGAGAAGCTGAAGCTTTCTTT
CDR3 protein: CASSQGEAEAFF
J gene: TRBJ1-1
D gene: .
clone size: .
V gene: TRBV7-6

CDR3 DNA: TGCAGCGTTATACAGGGGTCCTCTGGAAACACCATATATTTT
CDR3 protein: CSVIQGSSGNTIYF
J gene: TRBJ1-3
D gene: TRBD1
clone size: once
V gene: TRBV29-1

CDR3 DNA: TGTGCCAGTAGTCCGGACAGGGGGACAAGGTACGAGCAGTACTTC
CDR3 protein: CASSPDRGTRYEQYF
J gene: TRBJ2-7
D gene: TRBD1
clone size: .
V gene: TRBV19

CDR3 DNA: TGTGCCAGCAGACCCCCCGGGGTCGGGACCTACGAGCAGTACTTC
CDR3 protein: CASRPPGVGTYEQYF
J gene: TRBJ2-7
D gene: .
clone size: once
V gene: TRBV6-5

CDR3 DNA: TGTGCCAGCAGGGCTTCTAGCGGGGACACAGATACGCAGTATTTT
CDR3 protein: CASRASSGDTDTQYF
J gene: TRBJ2-3
D gene: TRBD2
clone size: .
V gene: TRBV2

CDR3 DNA: TGCAGCGTTGAAAGGACAGGTCTTCGGGAGACCCAGTACTTC
CDR3 protein: CSVERTGLRETQYF
J gene: TRBJ2-5
D gene: TRBD1
clone size: .
V gene: TRBV29-1

CDR3 DNA: TGCGCCAGCAACCATCGGGCTAGCGGGTACACCGGGGAGCTGTTTTTT
CDR3 protein: CASNHRASGYTGELFF
J gene: TRBJ2-2
D gene: TRBD2
clone size: .
V gene: TRBV5-1

CDR3 DNA: TGTGCCAGCAGTTTAGCGGGGCAACCCGCAGGTACGCAGTATTTT
CDR3 protein: CASSLAGQPAGTQYF
J gene: TRBJ2-3
D gene: TRBD2
clone size: few
V gene: TRBV5-6

CDR3 DNA: TGTGCCAGCAGCTTAGGTCGGCTAGCGGGGGGGAGCGTGTACAATGAGCAGTTCTTC
CDR3 protein: CASSLGRLAGGSVYNEQFF
J gene: TRBJ2-1
D gene: TRBD2
clone size: once
V gene: TRBV7-9

CDR3 DNA: TGTGCCAGTAGTATATCTGCGGGAAACACCATATATTTT
CDR3 protein: CASSISAGNTIYF
J gene: TRBJ1-3
D gene: .
clone size: .
V gene: TRBV19

CDR3 DNA: TGTGCCAGCAGGGACACTAGCGGGGGACAAGAGACCCAGTACTTC
CDR3 protein: CASRDTSGGQETQYF
J gene: TRBJ2-5
D gene: TRBD2
clone size: .
V gene: TRBV2

CDR3 DNA: TGTGCCACCAGCAGGAAAAGTTTAGACATTCAGTACTTC
CDR3 protein: CATSRKSLDIQYF
J gene: TRBJ2-4
D gene: .
clone size: few
V gene: TRBV15

CDR3 DNA: TGTGCCAGCAGCCTTGGCAGTAATCAGCCCCAGCATTTT
CDR3 protein: CASSLGSNQPQHF
J gene: TRBJ1-5
D gene: .
clone size: few
V gene: TRBV2

CDR3 DNA: TGTGCCGGGGGGGACACTGAAGCTTTCTTT
CDR3 protein: CAGGDTEAFF
J gene: TRBJ1-1
D gene: .
clone size: few
V gene: TRBV19

CDR3 DNA: TGCGCCAGCAGCCAACCGGGACAGAAGTTCTCTAGAGACTCTGGAAACACCATATATTTT
CDR3 protein: CASSQPGQKFSRDSGNTIYF
J gene: TRBJ1-3
D gene: TRBD1
clone size: .
V gene: TRBV4-1

CDR3 DNA: TGTGCCAGCAGGACAGGGGGCTTGGGTCAGCCCCAGCATTTT
CDR3 protein: CASRTGGLGQPQHF
J gene: TRBJ1-5
D gene: TRBD1
clone size: .
V gene: TRBV2

CDR3 DNA: TGCGCCAGCAGTTTTGAGACAAACACTGAAGCTTTCTTT
CDR3 protein: CASSFETNTEAFF
J gene: TRBJ1-1
D gene: .
clone size: .
V gene: TRBV5-1

CDR3 DNA: TGTGCCAGCAGCCCCCCGGGACAGAGTTCTTCACCCCTCCACTTT
CDR3 protein: CASSPPGQSSSPLHF
J gene: TRBJ1-6
D gene: TRBD1
clone size: .
V gene: TRBV9

CDR3 DNA: TGTGCCAGCCGTATGACAGGGGGCACAGATACGCAGTATTTT
CDR3 protein: CASRMTGGTDTQYF
J gene: TRBJ2-3
D gene: TRBD1
clone size: .
V gene: TRBV2

CDR3 DNA: TGTGCCAGCAGTTACAACGGGAACACTGAAGCTTTCTTT
CDR3 protein: CASSYNGNTEAFF
J gene: TRBJ1-1
D gene: .
clone size: .
V gene: TRBV6-6

CDR3 DNA: TGTGCCAGCAGCTTAGCCGCCACTAGCTACAATGAGCAGTTCTTC
CDR3 protein: CASSLAATSYNEQFF
J gene: TRBJ2-1
D gene: .
clone size: .
V gene: TRBV7-2

CDR3 DNA: TGCGCCAGCAGCCGCGACCGCGGAGGCACTGAAGCTTTCTTT
CDR3 protein: CASSRDRGGTEAFF
J gene: TRBJ1-1
D gene: .
clone size: .
V gene: TRBV4-1

CDR3 DNA: TGCGCCAGCAGCCCGTGGACAGCTACTGGAAACACCATATATTTT
CDR3 protein: CASSPWTATGNTIYF
J gene: TRBJ1-3
D gene: .
clone size: .
V gene: TRBV5-1

CDR3 DNA: TGTGCCAGCAGTTTACCTAGCGGGGGCTACAATGAGCAGTTCTTC
CDR3 protein: CASSLPSGGYNEQFF
J gene: TRBJ2-1
D gene: TRBD2
clone size: .
V gene: TRBV28

CDR3 DNA: TGTGCCACCTCAAGAGACAGGGATAACTATGGCTACACCTTC
CDR3 protein: CATSRDRDNYGYTF
J gene: TRBJ1-2
D gene: TRBD1
clone size: .
V gene: TRBV6-1

CDR3 DNA: TGTGCCAGTCGGAGGACTAGCGGGCCCACCGGGGAGCTGTTTTTT
CDR3 protein: CASRRTSGPTGELFF
J gene: TRBJ2-2
D gene: TRBD2
clone size: .
V gene: TRBV19

CDR3 DNA: TGTGCCAGTAGTTCCACCGGGACAGGGAATGTAGAGCAGTACTTC
CDR3 protein: CASSSTGTGNVEQYF
J gene: TRBJ2-7
D gene: TRBD1
clone size: .
V gene: TRBV19

CDR3 DNA: TGCGCCAGCAGCTCGGACTTCCCTTATGGCTACACCTTC
CDR3 protein: CASSSDFPYGYTF
J gene: TRBJ1-2
D gene: .
clone size: .
V gene: TRBV5-1

CDR3 DNA: TGCAGCGTTGAGGGGACAGGAGGTGGCTACACCTTC
CDR3 protein: CSVEGTGGGYTF
J gene: TRBJ1-2
D gene: TRBD1
clone size: .
V gene: TRBV29-1

CDR3 DNA: TGTGCCAGCAGTACCCAGGGGAGAGGGTCTGGAAACACCATATATTTT
CDR3 protein: CASSTQGRGSGNTIYF
J gene: TRBJ1-3
D gene: .
clone size: once
V gene: TRBV28

CDR3 DNA: TGCGCCAGCGGCCGGCTATGGACAACTTATGGCTACACCTTC
CDR3 protein: CASGRLWTTYGYTF
J gene: TRBJ1-2
D gene: .
clone size: .
V gene: TRBV10-1

CDR3 DNA: TGTGCCAGCAGCCCGGGTCCTCTCATGAACACTGAAGCTTTCTTT
CDR3 protein: CASSPGPLMNTEAFF
J gene: TRBJ1-1
D gene: .
clone size: .
V gene: TRBV27

CDR3 DNA: TGTGCCAGTAGTATAACGGGGTCCTCTGGAAACACCATATATTTT
CDR3 protein: CASSITGSSGNTIYF
J gene: TRBJ1-3
D gene: .
clone size: .
V gene: TRBV19

CDR3 DNA: TGTGCCAGCAGCTACGCGGGACAGGGGTCCTATGAGCAGTACTTC
CDR3 protein: CASSYAGQGSYEQYF
J gene: TRBJ2-7
D gene: TRBD1
clone size: .
V gene: TRBV6-5

CDR3 DNA: TGTGCCAGCAGCTTAGAGAAGGAGCGGCCCCAAGGAAAACTGTTTTTT
CDR3 protein: CASSLEKERPQGKLFF
J gene: TRBJ1-4
D gene: .
clone size: once
V gene: TRBV11-2

CDR3 DNA: TGTGCCAGCAGTTTAGGCCAAACAAACACCATATATTTT
CDR3 protein: CASSLGQTNTIYF
J gene: TRBJ1-3
D gene: .
clone size: .
V gene: TRBV28

CDR3 DNA: TGTGCCAGCAGCTACAGTTACAGGGGTAATGAAAAACTGTTTTTT
CDR3 protein: CASSYSYRGNEKLFF
J gene: TRBJ1-4
D gene: TRBD1
clone size: .
V gene: TRBV9

CDR3 DNA: TGTGCCAGCAGGGGACTAGCGCACAACTACGAGCAGTACTTC
CDR3 protein: CASRGLAHNYEQYF
J gene: TRBJ2-7
D gene: TRBD2
clone size: .
V gene: TRBV6-1

CDR3 DNA: TGTGCTAGTTGGGGCGACCAGGTTCAGGGCTACACCTTC
CDR3 protein: CASWGDQVQGYTF
J gene: TRBJ1-2
D gene: .
clone size: .
V gene: TRBV12-5

CDR3 DNA: TGTGCCAGCAGTGGAGACGGTAATCAGCCCCAGCATTTT
CDR3 protein: CASSGDGNQPQHF
J gene: TRBJ1-5
D gene: .
clone size: .
V gene: TRBV6-5

CDR3 DNA: TGTGCCATCAGTGAGTCGGCGGGGGCAGGGGCCAAAAACATTCAGTACTTC
CDR3 protein: CAISESAGAGAKNIQYF
J gene: TRBJ2-4
D gene: .
clone size: .
V gene: TRBV10-3

CDR3 DNA: TGTGCCAGCTCACCAGAATTTGGTCACAGGGGGCGGGGAACAGGCGAAGAAAAACTGTTTTTT
CDR3 protein: CASSPEFGHRGRGTGEEKLFF
J gene: TRBJ1-4
D gene: TRBD1
clone size: .
V gene: TRBV18

CDR3 DNA: TGTGCCAGCAGCCCACTAGCGGGGGGGCCTGGCGAGCAGTACTTC
CDR3 protein: CASSPLAGGPGEQYF
J gene: TRBJ2-7
D gene: TRBD2
clone size: .
V gene: TRBV7-9

CDR3 DNA: TGTGCCAGCAGTGTTCGCGGGGGAGGGGTACCTGAAGCTTTCTTT
CDR3 protein: CASSVRGGGVPEAFF
J gene: TRBJ1-1
D gene: .
clone size: once
V gene: TRBV2

CDR3 DNA: TGTGCCAGCAGCTTGTTTGGGCAGGATCCCTATGGCTACACCTTC
CDR3 protein: CASSLFGQDPYGYTF
J gene: TRBJ1-2
D gene: .
clone size: once
V gene: TRBV5-6

CDR3 DNA: TGCGCCAGCAGCCCCCGGGACAGGTTGAACACTGAAGCTTTCTTT
CDR3 protein: CASSPRDRLNTEAFF
J gene: TRBJ1-1
D gene: TRBD1
clone size: few
V gene: TRBV4-1

CDR3 DNA: TGTGCCAGCAGCCCGTCCCGGGACAGGGACGACGAGCAGTACTTC
CDR3 protein: CASSPSRDRDDEQYF
J gene: TRBJ2-7
D gene: TRBD1
clone size: .
V gene: TRBV5-4

CDR3 DNA: TGCAGCGTTGAAACCCAGCGGGGGGGCCGCAATGAGCAGTTCTTC
CDR3 protein: CSVETQRGGRNEQFF
J gene: TRBJ2-1
D gene: TRBD2
clone size: .
V gene: TRBV29-1

CDR3 DNA: TGCGCCAGCAGCTTGCAGGGGGGCGTCCTCTGCGAGCAGTACTTC
CDR3 protein: CASSLQGGVLCEQYF
J gene: TRBJ2-7
D gene: .
clone size: .
V gene: TRBV5-1

CDR3 DNA: TGCGCCAGCATGGGGGGGGCCGCAGATACGCAGTATTTT
CDR3 protein: CASMGGAADTQYF
J gene: TRBJ2-3
D gene: .
clone size: .
V gene: TRBV5-1

CDR3 DNA: TGTGCCAGCAGTTCTATACTAAGGGGAACCGGCTACACCTTC
CDR3 protein: CASSSILRGTGYTF
J gene: TRBJ1-2
D gene: .
clone size: .
V gene: TRBV27

CDR3 DNA: TGTGCCAGCAGCTTAGGATCCGGGGGGGACTACGAGCAGTACTTC
CDR3 protein: CASSLGSGGDYEQYF
J gene: TRBJ2-7
D gene: TRBD2
clone size: .
V gene: TRBV7-2

CDR3 DNA: TGCGCCAGCAGCTTGCTGGGACAGGGGATTGAAGCTTTCTTT
CDR3 protein: CASSLLGQGIEAFF
J gene: TRBJ1-1
D gene: TRBD1
clone size: .
V gene: TRBV5-1